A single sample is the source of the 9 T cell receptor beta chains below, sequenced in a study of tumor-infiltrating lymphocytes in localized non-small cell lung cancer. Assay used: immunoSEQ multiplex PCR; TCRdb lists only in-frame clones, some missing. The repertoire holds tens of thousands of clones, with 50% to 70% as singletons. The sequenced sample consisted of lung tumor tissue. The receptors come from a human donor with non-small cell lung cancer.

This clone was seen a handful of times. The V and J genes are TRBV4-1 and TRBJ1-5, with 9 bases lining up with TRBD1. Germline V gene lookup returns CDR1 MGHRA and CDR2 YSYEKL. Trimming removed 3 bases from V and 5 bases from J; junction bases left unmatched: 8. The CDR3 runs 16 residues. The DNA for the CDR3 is TGCGCCAGCAGCCATGAACAGGGGGCGCAGGATCAGCCCCAGCATTTT. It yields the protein CASSHEQGAQDQPQHF.

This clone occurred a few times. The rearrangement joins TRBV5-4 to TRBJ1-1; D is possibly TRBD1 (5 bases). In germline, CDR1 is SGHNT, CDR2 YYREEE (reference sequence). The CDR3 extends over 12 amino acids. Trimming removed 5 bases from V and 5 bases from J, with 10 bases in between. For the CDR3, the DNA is TGTGCCAGCAGACGCAGGGATACTGAAGCTTTCTTT. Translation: CASRRRDTEAFF. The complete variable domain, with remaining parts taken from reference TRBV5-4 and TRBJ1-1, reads ETGVTQSPTHLIKTRGQQVTLRCSSQSGHNTVSWYQQALGQGPQFIFQYYREEENGRGNFPPRFSGLQFPNYSSELNVNALELDDSALYLCASRRRDTEAFFGQGTRLTVV.

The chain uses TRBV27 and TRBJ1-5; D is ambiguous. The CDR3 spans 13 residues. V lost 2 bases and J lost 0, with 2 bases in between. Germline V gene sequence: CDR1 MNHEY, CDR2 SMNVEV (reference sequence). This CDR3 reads CASSLTSNQPQHF. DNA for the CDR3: TGTGCCAGCAGTTTAACTAGCAATCAGCCCCAGCATTTT.

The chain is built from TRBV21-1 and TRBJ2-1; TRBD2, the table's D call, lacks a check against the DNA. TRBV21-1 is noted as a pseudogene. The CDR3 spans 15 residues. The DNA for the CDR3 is TGTGCCAGCAATAACAAAGCGGTTCAGTACAATGAGCAGTTCTTC. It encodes CASNNKAVQYNEQFF.

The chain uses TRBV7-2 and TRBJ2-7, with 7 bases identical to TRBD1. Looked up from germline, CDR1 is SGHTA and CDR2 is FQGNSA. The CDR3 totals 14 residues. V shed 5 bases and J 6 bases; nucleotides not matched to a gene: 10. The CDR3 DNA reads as TGTGCCAGCAGCCAAAACAGGGGCCCCCTCGAGCAGTACTTC. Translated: CASSQNRGPLEQYF.

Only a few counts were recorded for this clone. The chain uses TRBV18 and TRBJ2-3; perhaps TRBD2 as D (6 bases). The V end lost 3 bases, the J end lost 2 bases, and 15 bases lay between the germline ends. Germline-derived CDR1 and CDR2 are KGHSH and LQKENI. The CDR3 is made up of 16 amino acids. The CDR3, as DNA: TGTGCCAGCTCACCTCGGCCGGTAGCGGACACAGATACGCAGTATTTT. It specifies CASSPRPVADTDTQYF.

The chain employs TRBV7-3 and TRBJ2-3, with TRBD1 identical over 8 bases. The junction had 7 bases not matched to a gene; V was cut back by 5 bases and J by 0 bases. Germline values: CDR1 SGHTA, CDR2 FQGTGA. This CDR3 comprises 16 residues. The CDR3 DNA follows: TGTGCCAGCAGCCCTCGGACAGGGCCTAGCACAGATACGCAGTATTTT. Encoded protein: CASSPRTGPSTDTQYF.

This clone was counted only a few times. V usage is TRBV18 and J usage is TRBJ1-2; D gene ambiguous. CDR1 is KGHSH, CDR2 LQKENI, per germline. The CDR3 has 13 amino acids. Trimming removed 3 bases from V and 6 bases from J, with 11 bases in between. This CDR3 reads CASSPSALDGYTF. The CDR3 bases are TGTGCCAGCTCACCTTCAGCCTTGGATGGCTACACCTTC.

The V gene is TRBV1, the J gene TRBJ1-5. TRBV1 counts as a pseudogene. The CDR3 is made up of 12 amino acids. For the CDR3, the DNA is TGCACCAGCAGCCAAGACCAGATAGCCCCAGCATTT. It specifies CTSSQDQIAPAF.